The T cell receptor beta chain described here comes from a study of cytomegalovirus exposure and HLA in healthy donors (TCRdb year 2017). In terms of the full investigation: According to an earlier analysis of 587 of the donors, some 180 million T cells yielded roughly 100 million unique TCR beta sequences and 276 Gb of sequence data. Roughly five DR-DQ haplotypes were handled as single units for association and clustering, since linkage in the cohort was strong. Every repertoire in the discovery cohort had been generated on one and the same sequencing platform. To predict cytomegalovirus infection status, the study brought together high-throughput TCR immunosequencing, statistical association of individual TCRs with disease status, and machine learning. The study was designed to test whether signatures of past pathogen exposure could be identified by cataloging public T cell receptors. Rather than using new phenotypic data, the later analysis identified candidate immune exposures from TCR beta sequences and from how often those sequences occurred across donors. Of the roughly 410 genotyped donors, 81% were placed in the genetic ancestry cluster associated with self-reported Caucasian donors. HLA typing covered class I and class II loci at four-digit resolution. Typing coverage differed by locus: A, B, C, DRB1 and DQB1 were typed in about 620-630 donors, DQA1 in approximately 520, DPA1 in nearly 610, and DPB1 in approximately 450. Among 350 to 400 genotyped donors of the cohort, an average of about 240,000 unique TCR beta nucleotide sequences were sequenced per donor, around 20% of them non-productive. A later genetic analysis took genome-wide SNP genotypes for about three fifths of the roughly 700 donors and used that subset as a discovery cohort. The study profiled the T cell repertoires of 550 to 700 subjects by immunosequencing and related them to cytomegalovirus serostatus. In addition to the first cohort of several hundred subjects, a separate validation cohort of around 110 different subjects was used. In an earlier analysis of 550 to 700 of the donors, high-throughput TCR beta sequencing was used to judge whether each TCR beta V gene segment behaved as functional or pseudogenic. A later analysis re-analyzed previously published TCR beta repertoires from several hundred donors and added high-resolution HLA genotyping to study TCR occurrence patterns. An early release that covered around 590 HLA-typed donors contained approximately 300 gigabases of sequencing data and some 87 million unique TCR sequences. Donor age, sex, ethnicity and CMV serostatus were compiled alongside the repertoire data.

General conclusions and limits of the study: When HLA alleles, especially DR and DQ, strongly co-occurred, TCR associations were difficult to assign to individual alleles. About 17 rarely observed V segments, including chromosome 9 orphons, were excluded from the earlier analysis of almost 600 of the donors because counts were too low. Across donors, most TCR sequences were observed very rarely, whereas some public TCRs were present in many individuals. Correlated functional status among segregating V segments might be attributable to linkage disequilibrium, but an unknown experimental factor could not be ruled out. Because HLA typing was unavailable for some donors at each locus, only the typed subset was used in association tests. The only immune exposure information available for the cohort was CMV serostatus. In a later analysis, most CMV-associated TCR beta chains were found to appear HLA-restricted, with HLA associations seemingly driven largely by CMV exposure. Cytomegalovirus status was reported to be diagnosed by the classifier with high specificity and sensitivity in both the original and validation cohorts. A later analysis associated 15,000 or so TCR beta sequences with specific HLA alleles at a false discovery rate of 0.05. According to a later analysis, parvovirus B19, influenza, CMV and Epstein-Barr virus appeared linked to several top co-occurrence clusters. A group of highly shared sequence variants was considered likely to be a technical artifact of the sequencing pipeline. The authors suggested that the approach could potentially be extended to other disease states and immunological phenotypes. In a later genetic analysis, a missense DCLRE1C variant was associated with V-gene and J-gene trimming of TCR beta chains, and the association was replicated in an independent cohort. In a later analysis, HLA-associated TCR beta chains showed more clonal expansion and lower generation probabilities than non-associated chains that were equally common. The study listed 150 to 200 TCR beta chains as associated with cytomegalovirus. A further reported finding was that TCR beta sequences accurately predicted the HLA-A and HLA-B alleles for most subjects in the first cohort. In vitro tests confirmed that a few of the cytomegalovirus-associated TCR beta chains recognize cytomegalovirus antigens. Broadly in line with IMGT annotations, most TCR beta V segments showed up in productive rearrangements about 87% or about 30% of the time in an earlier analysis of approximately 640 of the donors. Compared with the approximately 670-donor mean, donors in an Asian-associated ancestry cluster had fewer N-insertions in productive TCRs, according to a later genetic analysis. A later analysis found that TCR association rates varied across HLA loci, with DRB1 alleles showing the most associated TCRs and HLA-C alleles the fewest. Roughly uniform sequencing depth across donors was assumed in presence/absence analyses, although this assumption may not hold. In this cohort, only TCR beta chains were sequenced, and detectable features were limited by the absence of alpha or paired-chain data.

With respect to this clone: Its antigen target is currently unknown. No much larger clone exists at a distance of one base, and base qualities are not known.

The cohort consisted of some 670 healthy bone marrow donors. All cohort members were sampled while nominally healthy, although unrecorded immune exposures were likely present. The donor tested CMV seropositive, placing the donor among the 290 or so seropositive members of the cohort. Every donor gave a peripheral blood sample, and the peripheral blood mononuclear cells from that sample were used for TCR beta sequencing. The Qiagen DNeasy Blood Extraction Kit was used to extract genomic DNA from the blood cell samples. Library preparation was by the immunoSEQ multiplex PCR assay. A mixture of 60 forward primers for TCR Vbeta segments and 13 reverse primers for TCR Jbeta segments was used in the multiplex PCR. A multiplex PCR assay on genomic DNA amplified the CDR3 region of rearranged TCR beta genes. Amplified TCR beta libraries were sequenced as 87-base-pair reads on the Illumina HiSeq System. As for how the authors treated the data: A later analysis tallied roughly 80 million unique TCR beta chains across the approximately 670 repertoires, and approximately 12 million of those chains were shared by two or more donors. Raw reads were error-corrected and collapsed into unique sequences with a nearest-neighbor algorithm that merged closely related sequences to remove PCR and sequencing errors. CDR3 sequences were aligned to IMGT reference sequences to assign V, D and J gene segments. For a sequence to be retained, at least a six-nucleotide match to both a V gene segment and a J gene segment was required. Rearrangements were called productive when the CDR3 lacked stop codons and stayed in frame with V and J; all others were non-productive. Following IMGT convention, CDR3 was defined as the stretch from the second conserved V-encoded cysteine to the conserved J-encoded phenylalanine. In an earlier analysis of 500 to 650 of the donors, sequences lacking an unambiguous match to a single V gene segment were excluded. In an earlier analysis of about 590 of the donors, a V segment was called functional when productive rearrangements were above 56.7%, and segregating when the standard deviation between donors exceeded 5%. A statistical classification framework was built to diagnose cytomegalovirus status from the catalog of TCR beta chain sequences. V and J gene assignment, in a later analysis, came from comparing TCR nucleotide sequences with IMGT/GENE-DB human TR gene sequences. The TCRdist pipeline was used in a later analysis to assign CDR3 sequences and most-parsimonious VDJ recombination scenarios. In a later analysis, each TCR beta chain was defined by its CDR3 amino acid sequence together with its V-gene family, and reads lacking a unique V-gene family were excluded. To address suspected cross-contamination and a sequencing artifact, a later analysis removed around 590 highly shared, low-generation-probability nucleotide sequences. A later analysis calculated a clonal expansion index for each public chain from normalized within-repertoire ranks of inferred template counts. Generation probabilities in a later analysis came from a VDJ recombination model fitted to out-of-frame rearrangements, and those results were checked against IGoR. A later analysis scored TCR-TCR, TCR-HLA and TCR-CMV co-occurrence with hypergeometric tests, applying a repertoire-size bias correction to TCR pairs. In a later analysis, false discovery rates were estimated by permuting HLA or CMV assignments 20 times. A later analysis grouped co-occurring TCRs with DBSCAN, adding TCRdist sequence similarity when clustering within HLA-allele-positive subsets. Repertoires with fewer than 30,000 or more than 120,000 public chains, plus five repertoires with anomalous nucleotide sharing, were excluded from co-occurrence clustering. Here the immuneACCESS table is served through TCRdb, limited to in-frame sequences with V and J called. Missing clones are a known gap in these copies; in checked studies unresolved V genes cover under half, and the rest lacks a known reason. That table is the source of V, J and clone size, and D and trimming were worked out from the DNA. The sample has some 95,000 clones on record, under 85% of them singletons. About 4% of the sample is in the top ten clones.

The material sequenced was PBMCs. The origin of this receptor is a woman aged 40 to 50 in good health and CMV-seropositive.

The CDR3 reads as follows: CASSPRGGGREETQYF. The DNA sequence is given as TGCGCCAGCAGCCCCCGGGGGGGCGGGAGGGAAGAGACCCAGTACTTC. The chain is encoded by TRBV5-1 joined to TRBJ2-5; TRBD2 matches 9 bases in the middle. From V the trimming removes 4 bases and from J it removes 3 bases, while the gene matches leave 10 bases of the junction unaccounted for. The CDR3 runs 16 amino acids, cysteine and phenylalanine included. Only CDR3 DNA is held: 48 bases, read in frame from base 1. Based on the germline V gene, the CDR1 and CDR2 sequences are SGHRS and YFSETQ. The full variable domain, with segments outside the CDR3 supplied by the reference TRBV5-1 and TRBJ2-5 proteins, appears as KAGVTQTPRYLIKTRGQQVTLSCSPISGHRSVSWYQQTPGQGLQFLFEYFSETQRNKGNFPGRFSGRQFSNSRSEMNVSTLELGDSALYLCASSPRGGGREETQYFGPGTRLLVL.